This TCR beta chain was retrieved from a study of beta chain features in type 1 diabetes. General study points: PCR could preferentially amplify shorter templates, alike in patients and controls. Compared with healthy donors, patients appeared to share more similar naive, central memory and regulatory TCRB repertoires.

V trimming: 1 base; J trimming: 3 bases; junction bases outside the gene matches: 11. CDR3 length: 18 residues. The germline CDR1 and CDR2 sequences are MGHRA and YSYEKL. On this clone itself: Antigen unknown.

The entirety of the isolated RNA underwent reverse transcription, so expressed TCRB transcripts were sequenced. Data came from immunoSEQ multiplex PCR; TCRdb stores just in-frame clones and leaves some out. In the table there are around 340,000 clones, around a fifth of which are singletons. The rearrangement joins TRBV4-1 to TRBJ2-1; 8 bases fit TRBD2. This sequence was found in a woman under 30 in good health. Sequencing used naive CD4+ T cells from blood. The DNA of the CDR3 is TGCGCCAGCAGCCAAGTCGTGGAGGTAGCGGGGTACTACAATGAGCAGTTCTTC. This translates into CASSQVVEVAGYYNEQFF.